The 20 T cell receptor beta chains in this list originate from one sample, sequenced in a study of beta chain features in type 1 diabetes. Of the isolated RNA, all was reverse transcribed, and so the sequenced material was expressed TCRB transcripts. The repertoire was sequenced with immunoSEQ multiplex PCR; TCRdb's copy has only in-frame clones and lacks some. This sample has roughly 300,000 clones; around 7.6% occur once, and the top ten carry 0.44%. Sequenced input: central memory CD4+ T cells from blood. The receptors come from a woman between 18 and 30 years old in good health.

The chain couples TRBV10-3 to TRBJ1-5, with D uncertain. The CDR3 length is 15 residues. Germline lookup yields CDR1 ENHRY and CDR2 SYGVKD. V shed 5 bases and J shed 6 bases, with 17 bases lying between them. The CDR3 region is CAISRENRMGQPQHF. CDR3 DNA: TGTGCCATCAGTCGGGAGAACAGAATGGGTCAGCCCCAGCATTTT.

The chain joins TRBV9 to TRBJ2-7; possible D gene TRBD1, 5 bases. V shed 4 bases and J shed 3 bases, with 17 bases lying between them. Germline V gene data show CDR1 as SGDLS and CDR2 as YYNGEE. The CDR3 contains 15 residues. CDR3 nucleotide sequence: TGTGCCAGCAGCCCCCGGTTAGACAGAGACTACGAGCAGTACTTC. Residues: CASSPRLDRDYEQYF.

The sample holds many counts of this clone. The chain combines TRBV11-3 with TRBJ2-2; TRBD1 is a possible D gene (6 bases). V shed 5 bases and J shed 7 bases, with 17 bases lying between them. Germline values: CDR1 SGHNT, CDR2 YENEEA. CDR3 length equals 15 residues. The CDR3 DNA follows: TGTGCCAGCAGCCGGACAGTCGAGGCCGGCGGGGAGCTGTTTTTT. Amino acids: CASSRTVEAGGELFF.

DNA of the CDR3: TGTGCCAGCAGCTTAGAGGCTAGCGCTCACAGGTATTTT. As protein: CASSLEASAHRYF. The chain has TRBV11-2 and TRBJ2-3, with D maybe TRBD2 (6 bases). Germline CDR1 and CDR2: SGHAT and FQNNGV. The CDR3 is 13 residues long. V lost 0 bases to trimming and J lost 14 bases, with 15 bases between them.

The J gene is TRBJ1-5, the V gene TRBV27, with D uncertain. This CDR3 region has 16 residues. The V gene lost 2 bases and the J gene lost 3 bases, with 14 bases spanning the gap. Germline CDR1 MNHEY, CDR2 SMNVEV (reference sequence). The CDR3 bases are TGTGCCAGCAGTTTACGAGGGATCCCGGACAATCAGCCCCAGCATTTT. Encoded protein: CASSLRGIPDNQPQHF.

This clone was found many times. The chain links TRBV28 to TRBJ2-1, with D perhaps matching TRBD1 (5 bases). The CDR3 has 12 residues. V lost 5 bases, J lost 7 bases, and 9 bases lay in between. Germline loops: CDR1 MDHEN, CDR2 SYDVKM. The CDR3 loop is CASSIPGNEQFF. DNA for the CDR3: TGTGCCAGCAGTATCCCAGGGAATGAGCAGTTCTTC. The full variable domain, with the rest looked up from reference TRBV28 and TRBJ2-1, is DVKVTQSSRYLVKRTGEKVFLECVQDMDHENMFWYRQDPGLGLRLIYFSYDVKMKEKGDIPEGYSVSREKKERFSLILESASTNQTSMYLCASSIPGNEQFFGPGTRLTVL.

The chain carries TRBV13 and TRBJ2-5, with 15 bases aligning to TRBD2. Germline CDR1 reads PRHDT; CDR2 reads FYEKMQ (reference sequence). Germline trimming cut 4 bases from V and 10 bases from J; bases unmatched to any gene: 22. CDR3 length: 20 amino acids. CDR3 sequence: CASSSRTSGRVSLPGSDQYF. CDR3 DNA: TGTGCCAGCAGCTCCCGGACTAGCGGGAGGGTATCTCTTCCCGGCAGCGACCAGTACTTC. Supplemented by reference TRBV13 and TRBJ2-5, the full variable domain reads AAGVIQSPRHLIKEKRETATLKCYPIPRHDTVYWYQQGPGQDPQFLISFYEKMQSDKGSIPDRFSAQQFSDYHSELNMSSLELGDSALYFCASSSRTSGRVSLPGSDQYFGPGTRLLVL.

The chain recombines TRBV6-5 with TRBJ1-5; TRBD1 agrees at 9 bases. Germline V CDR1 and CDR2: MNHEY, SVGAGI. J was trimmed by 7 bases and V by 5 bases; bases with no gene match: 6. The CDR3 has 14 residues. The CDR3 spells CASSNRGHGQPQHF. For the CDR3, the DNA is TGTGCCAGCAGTAACAGGGGGCACGGACAGCCCCAGCATTTT.

The chain employs TRBV27 and TRBJ2-2; D is unresolved. Germline CDR1 reads MNHEY; CDR2 reads SMNVEV (reference sequence). The CDR3 runs 14 residues. Trimming removed 2 bases at V and 3 bases at J, with 7 bases between. The CDR3 is CASSLLVDTGELFF. DNA of the CDR3: TGTGCCAGCAGTTTACTCGTTGACACCGGGGAGCTGTTTTTT.

This rearrangement joins TRBV19 to TRBJ1-5; the D gene is possibly TRBD1 (5 bases). Trimming took 3 bases from V and 4 from J, leaving 10 bases between them. The germline gives CDR1 LNHDA, CDR2 SQIVND (reference sequence). The CDR3 sequence is 14 residues long. Here the CDR3 reads CASSMGLFNQPQHF. CDR3 in DNA: TGTGCCAGTAGTATGGGACTGTTTAATCAGCCCCAGCATTTT.

This sequence joins TRBV5-1 and TRBJ2-1; unclear D gene. Trimming removed 5 bases at V and 4 bases at J, with 10 bases between. The germline CDR1 and CDR2 sequences are SGHRS and YFSETQ. This CDR3 has 13 amino acids. The CDR3 DNA is TGCGCCAGCAGGGCGGTGGGGTACAATGAGCAGTTCTTC. This translates into CASRAVGYNEQFF.

The gene calls are TRBV7-2 and TRBJ1-5; no firm D call. V was shortened by 4 bases and J by 7 bases, with 14 bases between the two germline ends. Germline V gene lookup returns CDR1 SGHTA and CDR2 FQGNSA. The CDR3 is 14 amino acids. The CDR3 protein is CASSSGSWGQPQHF. In DNA, the CDR3 is TGTGCCAGCAGCTCCGGGTCCTGGGGACAGCCCCAGCATTTT.

The chain combines TRBV28 with TRBJ1-1, with no clear D. V was clipped by 5 bases and J by 7 bases, with 17 bases between them. The V gene's germline CDR1 is MDHEN and CDR2 SYDVKM. The CDR3 is made up of 14 amino acids. As DNA, the CDR3 is TGTGCCAGCAGTCCTAGGCCTTTGGGCGATGAAGCTTTCTTT. Its protein product is CASSPRPLGDEAFF.

This clone was observed a handful of times. The chain combines TRBV4-2 with TRBJ2-3; 8 bases match TRBD2. The germline CDR1 and CDR2 sequences are LGHNA and YNFKEQ. After removal of 0 bases from V and 6 bases from J, the junction contained 11 bases not matched to a gene. This CDR3 has 17 amino acids. CDR3 coding DNA: TGTGCCAGCAGCCAAGATGGGCTAGCGGGTTCCGTGGATACGCAGTATTTT. Residues: CASSQDGLAGSVDTQYF.

This clone was counted only a few times. This rearrangement joins TRBV28 to TRBJ2-4; 8 positions agree with TRBD2. The V gene end was trimmed by 3 bases and the J gene end by 10 bases; junction bases not matched to a gene: 8. Germline-derived CDR1 and CDR2 are MDHEN and SYDVKM. The CDR3 length is 14 residues. The CDR3 DNA reads TGTGCCAGCAGTTTTAGCGGGGCCAGCGGGATTCAGTACTTC. Amino acids: CASSFSGASGIQYF.

The V gene is TRBV10-2, the J gene TRBJ1-1; D not resolved. The V gene lost 9 bases and the J gene lost 4 bases, with 15 bases spanning the gap. The V gene's germline CDR1 is WSHSY and CDR2 SAAADI. The CDR3 is 13 residues long. The CDR3 loop is CASSGISVTEAFF. The CDR3 DNA reads TGCGCCAGTTCCGGGATATCCGTCACTGAAGCTTTCTTT.

This clone has only a few counts. V gene TRBV7-9 combines with J gene TRBJ2-2, with D perhaps matching TRBD1 (5 bases). This CDR3 contains 17 residues. The germline gives CDR1 SEHNR, CDR2 FQNEAQ (reference sequence). Trimming took off 2 bases at V and 2 bases at J, with 15 bases between the two ends. The CDR3 DNA sequence: TGTGCCAGCAGCTTAACTCGGACACGCACTAACACCGGGGAGCTGTTTTTT. Amino acids: CASSLTRTRTNTGELFF.

The rearrangement links TRBV6-1 to TRBJ1-2; D perhaps matches TRBD1 (5 bases). The V end was cut by 7 bases, the J end by 2 bases, with 17 bases between. This CDR3 region has 15 residues. Germline V lookup: CDR1 MNHNS, CDR2 SASEGT. CDR3 region: CASKVRGTRNYGYTF. In DNA, the CDR3 is TGTGCCAGCAAGGTCCGGGGCACAAGGAACTATGGCTACACCTTC.

This clone appeared a few times. The chain links TRBV6-1 to TRBJ2-7; D call uncertain. CDR1 is MNHNS, CDR2 SASEGT, per germline. This CDR3 has 15 amino acids. Trimming took off 2 bases at V and 4 bases at J, with 15 bases between the two ends. The CDR3 here is CASSEMARRTYEQYF. The CDR3 nucleotides are TGTGCCAGCAGTGAAATGGCCAGGAGAACGTACGAGCAGTACTTC.

The rearrangement links TRBV11-1 to TRBJ2-1; D possibly matches TRBD1 or TRBD2 (5 bases each). CDR3 length: 13 residues. The ends were cut back, 5 bases at V and 15 bases at J, with 20 bases in the middle. CDR1 and CDR2 from the germline V gene are SGHAT and FQDESV (reference sequence). The CDR3 protein is CASSIHGTPRSFF. CDR3 nucleotide sequence: TGTGCCAGCAGCATCCACGGGACCCCTCGATCGTTCTTC.